This record concerns one T cell receptor (beta chain) sequence. This CDR3 has 17 amino acids. With 1 base clipped from V and 1 base from J, the junction kept 5 bases outside the gene matches. This specimen belongs to a study of identical twins. TCRdb analysed the 5' RACE reads with MiXCR anew, one entry per CDR3 protein. The sample lists under 800,000 distinct CDR3 sequences, 21% occurring once. This sample was also put to use in a study of T cells expressing NK-cell markers.

Sequenced input: PBMCs. The TCR was taken from a woman aged 18-30 years in good health. This chain uses TRBV12-3 or TRBV12-4 with TRBJ2-5, with 11 nucleotides matching TRBD2. CDR3 coding DNA: TGTGCCAGCAGTTTAGTCTATAGCGGGAGGGCCCAAGAGACCCAGTACTTC. It specifies CASSLVYSGRAQETQYF.